This is a list of T cell receptor beta chains from one sample in a study of cytomegalovirus exposure and HLA in healthy donors. The repertoire was sequenced with immunoSEQ multiplex PCR; TCRdb's copy has only in-frame clones and lacks some. The sample holds around 150,000 clones, 75% to 85% seen once. Sequences were obtained from PBMCs. The origin of the receptors is a woman in her thirties or forties in good health and CMV-seronegative. Both conserved end residues are part of each CDR3. The order of the fields is clone size, J gene, D gene, V gene, CDR3 length, CDR3 protein, CDR3 DNA. The D gene is left open where the match is weak. The listing skips clone size in some rows; elsewhere it reads once, few, many or a size class.

NA,TRBJ2-5,NA,TRBV5-1,13,CASSLTRMETQYF,TGCGCCAGCAGCTTGACTAGGATGGAGACCCAGTACTTC
NA,TRBJ1-1,NA,TRBV19,16,CASIPQRGGRNTEAFF,TGTGCCAGTATCCCTCAAAGGGGGGGTCGTAACACTGAAGCTTTCTTT
NA,TRBJ1-2,TRBD1,TRBV5-4,14,CASSPPGGLGGYTF,TGTGCCAGCAGCCCGCCAGGGGGGCTAGGTGGCTACACCTTC
NA,TRBJ1-2,NA,TRBV10-3,14,CAISEASEVYGYTF,TGTGCCATCAGTGAGGCTTCGGAGGTCTATGGCTACACCTTC
NA,TRBJ1-1,TRBD1,TRBV2,12,CASKYRGTEAFF,TGTGCCAGCAAGTACAGGGGGACTGAAGCTTTCTTT
NA,TRBJ2-7,TRBD1,TRBV25-1,13,CASRPGQNYEQYF,TGTGCCAGCAGGCCGGGACAGAATTACGAGCAGTACTTC
few,TRBJ1-1,NA,TRBV27,14,CASSLIGGRSGAFF,TGTGCCAGCAGTTTAATCGGGGGACGCTCAGGAGCTTTCTTT
few,TRBJ2-1,TRBD2,TRBV9,15,CASSVDSGAHNEQFF,TGTGCCAGCAGCGTAGATAGCGGGGCCCACAATGAGCAGTTCTTC
NA,TRBJ2-5,TRBD2,TRBV6-5,14,CASSWGTSKETQYF,TGTGCCAGCAGTTGGGGGACTAGTAAAGAGACCCAGTACTTC
few,TRBJ1-2,TRBD1,TRBV27,16,CASSFADRVVRNGYTF,TGTGCCAGCAGTTTTGCGGACAGGGTGGTTAGAAATGGCTACACCTTC
NA,TRBJ1-5,NA,TRBV5-1,15,CASSLGTGPNQPQHF,TGCGCCAGCAGCCTAGGTACAGGCCCCAATCAGCCCCAGCATTTT
NA,TRBJ1-1,NA,TRBV5-1,13,CASSLGRNTEAFF,TGCGCCAGCAGCTTGGGCAGGAACACTGAAGCTTTCTTT
NA,TRBJ2-7,NA,TRBV5-1,17,CASSLVPSRDKSYEQYF,TGCGCCAGCAGCTTGGTCCCCTCCCGGGACAAATCCTACGAGCAGTACTTC
NA,TRBJ1-5,NA,TRBV6-4,13,CASRETENQPQHF,TGTGCCAGCAGGGAGACAGAGAATCAGCCCCAGCATTTT
NA,TRBJ1-5,NA,TRBV7-9,15,CASSLMGAGNQPQHF,TGTGCCAGCAGCTTAATGGGAGCGGGCAATCAGCCCCAGCATTTT
NA,TRBJ1-2,NA,TRBV27,14,CASMVSGSAYGYTF,TGTGCCAGCATGGTTTCTGGAAGCGCCTATGGCTACACCTTC
NA,TRBJ1-6,NA,TRBV2,14,CASSERLRNSPLHF,TGTGCCAGCAGTGAACGCCTGCGAAATTCACCCCTCCACTTT
NA,TRBJ2-3,NA,TRBV7-3,15,CASSLKTGSTDTQYF,TGTGCCAGCAGCTTAAAAACAGGAAGCACAGATACGCAGTATTTT
NA,TRBJ2-3,NA,TRBV2,15,CASTKSETRTNTQYF,TGTGCCAGCACTAAAAGCGAGACTCGCACAAATACGCAGTATTTT
NA,TRBJ1-4,NA,TRBV2,12,CASSGWDFKLFF,TGTGCCAGCAGTGGCTGGGACTTTAAACTGTTTTTT
NA,TRBJ2-7,NA,TRBV7-9,13,CSSSLAEGIEQYF,TGTTCCAGCAGCTTAGCAGAGGGAATCGAGCAGTACTTC
NA,TRBJ1-4,NA,TRBV6-1,13,CATRRGPNEKLFF,TGTGCCACCAGGCGGGGCCCAAATGAAAAACTGTTTTTT
once,TRBJ1-2,TRBD1,TRBV7-6,15,CASSPGTDGTYGYTF,TGTGCCAGCAGCCCTGGGACAGACGGAACCTATGGCTACACCTTC
NA,TRBJ2-3,TRBD2,TRBV5-1,15,CASSLGTSGADTQYF,TGCGCCAGCAGCTTGGGGACTAGCGGGGCCGATACGCAGTATTTT
once,TRBJ1-1,NA,TRBV6-1,15,CASVRLPRGNTEAFF,TGTGCCAGCGTAAGGTTGCCCAGGGGGAACACTGAAGCTTTCTTT
NA,TRBJ2-7,NA,TRBV6-1,13,CASSESGSYEQYF,TGTGCCAGCAGTGAAAGTGGCAGCTACGAGCAGTACTTC
NA,TRBJ1-1,NA,TRBV27,18,CASSFGRRSQGQRSEAFF,TGTGCCAGCAGTTTTGGGCGGAGATCCCAAGGACAGAGGAGCGAAGCTTTCTTT
NA,TRBJ1-2,NA,TRBV5-5,16,CASAPEVRGAGSGYTF,TGTGCCAGCGCTCCTGAGGTTCGGGGAGCAGGCAGTGGCTACACCTTC
NA,TRBJ2-7,TRBD2,TRBV6-1,17,CASSKGTSGGATYEQYF,TGTGCCAGCAGTAAAGGGACTAGCGGGGGGGCGACCTACGAGCAGTACTTC
NA,TRBJ1-4,NA,TRBV5-4,15,CASSLRALQGEKLFF,TGTGCCAGCAGCTTGAGGGCCCTCCAGGGGGAAAAACTGTTTTTT
NA,TRBJ1-2,NA,TRBV27,14,CASSPGTRADGYTF,TGTGCCAGCAGTCCGGGGACTCGTGCGGATGGCTACACCTTC
medium-sized,TRBJ2-7,NA,TRBV4-3,14,CASSQEYDADEQYF,TGCGCCAGCAGCCAAGAATACGATGCAGACGAGCAGTACTTC
NA,TRBJ2-7,TRBD2,TRBV10-3,14,CAIRASGGSYEQYF,TGTGCCATCAGGGCTAGCGGGGGCTCGTACGAGCAGTACTTC
once,TRBJ2-3,TRBD2,TRBV9,16,CASSVRTSLRTDTQYF,TGTGCCAGCAGCGTAAGGACTAGCCTAAGAACAGATACGCAGTATTTT
NA,TRBJ2-5,NA,TRBV4-2,15,CASSQQSSAQETQYF,TGTGCCAGCAGCCAACAGTCTAGCGCTCAAGAGACCCAGTACTTC
NA,TRBJ1-2,TRBD1,TRBV28,13,CASSRTGVYGYTF,TGTGCCAGCAGTCGGACAGGGGTCTATGGCTACACCTTC
NA,TRBJ2-1,NA,TRBV6-4,13,CASSEGAADEQFF,TGTGCCAGCAGTGAGGGAGCCGCCGATGAGCAGTTCTTC
NA,TRBJ2-3,NA,TRBV4-2,16,CASSQAPSLGADTQYF,TGTGCCAGCAGCCAAGCCCCTAGCTTGGGAGCAGATACGCAGTATTTT
NA,TRBJ2-1,NA,TRBV7-2,14,CASRLQSSYNEQFF,TGTGCCAGCAGACTCCAAAGCTCCTACAATGAGCAGTTCTTC
NA,TRBJ1-6,NA,TRBV30,14,CAWSVDTGNSPLHF,TGTGCCTGGAGTGTCGACACCGGTAATTCACCCCTCCACTTT
NA,TRBJ1-6,NA,TRBV13,15,CASSLRTPGNSPLHF,TGTGCCAGCAGCTTACGGACACCCGGTAATTCACCCCTCCACTTT
NA,TRBJ2-7,TRBD2,TRBV5-1,14,CASRLVAGGDEQYF,TGCGCCAGCAGGTTGGTAGCGGGGGGCGATGAGCAGTACTTC
NA,TRBJ1-1,NA,TRBV18,13,CASSPAENTEAFF,TGTGCCAGCTCACCGGCAGAAAACACTGAAGCTTTCTTT
once,TRBJ2-3,TRBD1,TRBV29-1,16,CSVEGQGARGTDTQYF,TGCAGCGTTGAGGGTCAGGGGGCGAGGGGGACAGATACGCAGTATTTT